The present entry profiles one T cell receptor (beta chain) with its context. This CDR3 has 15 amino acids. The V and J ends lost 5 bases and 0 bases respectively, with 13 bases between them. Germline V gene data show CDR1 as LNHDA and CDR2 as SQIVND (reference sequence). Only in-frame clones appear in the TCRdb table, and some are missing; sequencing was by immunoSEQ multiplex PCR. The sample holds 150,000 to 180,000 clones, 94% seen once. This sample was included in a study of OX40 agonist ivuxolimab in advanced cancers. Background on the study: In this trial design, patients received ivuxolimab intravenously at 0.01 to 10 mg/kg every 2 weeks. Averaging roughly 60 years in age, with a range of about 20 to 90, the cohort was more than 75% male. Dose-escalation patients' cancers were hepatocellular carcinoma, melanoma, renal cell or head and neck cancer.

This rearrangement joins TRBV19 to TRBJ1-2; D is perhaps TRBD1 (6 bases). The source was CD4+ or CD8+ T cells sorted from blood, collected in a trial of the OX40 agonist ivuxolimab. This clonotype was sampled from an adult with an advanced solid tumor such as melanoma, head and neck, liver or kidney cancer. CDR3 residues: CASSPRQVANYGYTF. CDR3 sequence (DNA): TGTGCCAGTAGTCCACGACAGGTCGCTAACTATGGCTACACCTTC.